The 29 T cell receptor beta chains listed next were all sequenced from one sample in a study of patients and donors after allogeneic stem cell transplantation. TCRdb reanalysed the RT-PCR reads using MiXCR and keeps one entry per CDR3 protein. The sample shows hundreds of thousands of distinct CDR3 sequences, around 15% of them seen only once. The material sequenced was blood, either unsorted or a sorted T cell fraction (not recorded which). The receptor source for this set is a human donor who was either an allogeneic HSCT recipient or a stem cell or donor lymphocyte infusion donor (not recorded which). It is not recorded whose cells these are; they may come from a transplant donor.

The chain recombines TRBV10-3 with TRBJ1-5, with 9 bases that match TRBD1. The CDR3 spans 15 residues. V dropped 3 bases and J dropped 6; count of bases not matched to a gene: 6. The germline V gene has CDR1 ENHRY and CDR2 SYGVKD. The CDR3 spells CAISDRGQGSQPQHF. For the CDR3, the DNA is TGTGCCATCAGTGATAGGGGACAGGGTAGTCAGCCCCAGCATTTT.

The CDR3 DNA sequence: TGTGCCAGCAGCCGATTGACAGATGGATCACCCCTCCACTTT. Its protein product is CASSRLTDGSPLHF. The chain uses TRBV11-2 and TRBJ1-6; D is perhaps TRBD1 (5 bases). Trimming pared 5 bases from V and 10 bases from J, leaving 15 bases between. The CDR3 length is 14 residues. CDR1 is SGHAT and CDR2 is FQNNGV in the germline V gene.

V and J are TRBV29-1 and TRBJ2-2; the D call may be TRBD1 or TRBD2 (6 bases each). The V gene lost 4 bases and the J gene lost 2 bases, with 11 bases spanning the gap. Germline V gene sequence: CDR1 SQVTM, CDR2 ANQGSEA. CDR3 length equals 14 residues. The CDR3 loop is CSVVKGGNTGELFF. Written as DNA, the CDR3 is TGCAGCGTTGTGAAGGGGGGCAACACCGGGGAGCTGTTTTTT.

V gene TRBV12-3 or TRBV12-4 combines with J gene TRBJ2-7, with D possibly matching TRBD2 (6 bases). V was trimmed by 8 bases and J by 2 bases, leaving 10 bases between them. The length of the CDR3 is 12 residues. As DNA, the CDR3 is TGTGCCAGCTTTGGGGAGGCCTACGAGCAGTACTTC. This translates into CASFGEAYEQYF.

V and J are TRBV20-1 and TRBJ1-2; 7 bases align to TRBD1. CDR1 is DFQATT, CDR2 SNEGSKA, per germline (reference sequence). Trimming cost V 5 bases and J 6 bases; bases outside gene matches: 9. CDR3 length: 13 residues. CDR3 residues: CSALRDSTDGYTF. The CDR3 DNA is TGCAGTGCTCTCCGGGACAGTACCGATGGCTACACCTTC.

The CDR3 region has the DNA TGTGCCAGCAGTGAAGCCGGGGGGGCCCCTTTATACAATGAGCAGTTCTTC. It specifies CASSEAGGAPLYNEQFF. The V and J genes are TRBV6-1 and TRBJ2-1; 8 bases agree with TRBD2. After removal of 0 bases from V and 4 bases from J, the junction contained 8 bases not matched to a gene. Germline CDR1 and CDR2: MNHNS and SASEGT. The CDR3 loop spans 17 amino acids.

This clonotype was observed a handful of times. The chain recombines TRBV11-3 with TRBJ2-1; 11 bases line up with TRBD2. The ends lost 7 bases at V and 6 bases at J; junction bases unmatched: 2. The CDR3 loop spans 13 amino acids. Germline loops: CDR1 SGHNT, CDR2 YENEEA. DNA for the CDR3: TGTGCCAGCACTAGCGGGAGGCCCAATGAGCAGTTCTTC. It encodes CASTSGRPNEQFF.

The chain joins TRBV2 to TRBJ1-5; a possible D gene is TRBD1 (6 bases). CDR3 length: 14 residues. From germline, CDR1 is SNHLY and CDR2 FYNNEI. The V end was cut by 7 bases, the J end by 3 bases, with 13 bases between. In DNA form, the CDR3 reads TGTGCCAGCACCAAGTCGGGGGCCAATCAGCCCCAGCATTTT. Its protein product is CASTKSGANQPQHF.

The chain carries TRBV3-1 and TRBJ1-1; D not resolved. Between the trimmed V and J ends, which lost 2 bases and 5 bases, there was a span of 12 bases. Germline V gene lookup returns CDR1 LGHDT and CDR2 YNNKEL (reference sequence). The CDR3 contains 14 residues. The CDR3 protein is CASSQRAPGTEAFF. Here the CDR3 DNA reads TGTGCCAGCAGCCAAAGGGCGCCGGGGACTGAAGCTTTCTTT.

V gene TRBV5-1 combines with J gene TRBJ1-6; D is perhaps TRBD1 (5 bases). The CDR3 spans 15 residues. Per germline, CDR1 SGHRS and CDR2 YFSETQ. Trimming left V 3 bases short and J 7 bases short, with 14 bases between. CDR3 region: CASSSPEGDNSPLHF. The CDR3 nucleotides read TGCGCCAGCAGCTCCCCGGAAGGGGACAATTCACCCCTCCACTTT.

This sequence joins TRBV12-3 or TRBV12-4 and TRBJ1-2, with 8 bases that match TRBD1. CDR3 length: 16 amino acids. With 0 bases clipped from V and 2 bases from J, the junction kept 5 bases outside the gene matches. CDR3 sequence (DNA): TGTGCCAGCAGTTTAGCGTACAGGGGGACCAACTATGGCTACACCTTC. This translates into CASSLAYRGTNYGYTF.

This clonotype was seen a few times. The chain has TRBV19 and TRBJ1-5; D is ambiguous. Germline V gene lookup returns CDR1 LNHDA and CDR2 SQIVND (reference sequence). This CDR3 is 15 amino acids long. V gave up 2 bases and J gave up 0 bases, with 8 bases separating them. CDR3 sequence reads: CASSILDDSNQPQHF. As DNA, the CDR3 is TGTGCCAGTAGTATATTGGACGATAGCAATCAGCCCCAGCATTTT.

The chain links TRBV12-3 or TRBV12-4 to TRBJ2-1, with a tentative D call TRBD1 (5 bases). The V gene lost 3 bases and the J gene lost 8 bases, with 11 bases spanning the gap. The CDR3 totals 13 residues. CDR3 sequence (DNA): TGTGCCAGCAGTTTGGGGCATCGGGATGAGCAGTTCTTC. Its protein is CASSLGHRDEQFF.

The chain carries TRBV15 and TRBJ2-7, with TRBD2 as a possible D gene (6 bases). The V gene lost 3 bases and the J gene lost 0 bases, with 12 bases spanning the gap. There are 15 residues in the CDR3. CDR1 is LNHNV and CDR2 is YYDKDF in the germline V gene (reference sequence). CDR3 DNA: TGTGCCACCAGCAGGCATCGGGAGATCTCCTACGAGCAGTACTTC. This encodes CATSRHREISYEQYF. The variable domain in full, completed from reference TRBV15 and TRBJ2-7, reads DAMVIQNPRYQVTQFGKPVTLSCSQTLNHNVMYWYQQKSSQAPKLLFHYYDKDFNNEADTPDNFQSRRPNTSFCFLDIRSPGLGDTAMYLCATSRHREISYEQYFGPGTRLTVT.

The V call is TRBV11-3, the J call TRBJ2-7; D remains unclear. The CDR3 spans 8 residues. The germline V gene has CDR1 SGHNT and CDR2 YENEEA. The CDR3 spells CTYYEQYF. The DNA of the CDR3 is TGTACGTACTACGAGCAGTACTTC.

This clonotype occurred a few times. The V call is TRBV20-1, the J call TRBJ2-1, with no clear D. Germline V lookup: CDR1 DFQATT, CDR2 SNEGSKA (reference sequence). The V end was cut by 5 bases, the J end by 0 bases, with 14 bases between. The CDR3 loop spans 15 amino acids. As DNA, the CDR3 is TGCAGTGCTTTCCTTGGGCCTAGCTCCTACAATGAGCAGTTCTTC. It is translated as CSAFLGPSSYNEQFF.

This clonotype has at least ten counts. This chain uses TRBV4-1 with TRBJ2-7, with 7 bases that match TRBD2. The CDR3 runs 13 residues. The V gene end was trimmed by 0 bases and the J gene end by 11 bases; junction bases not matched to a gene: 7. Germline assignment: CDR1 MGHRA and CDR2 YSYEKL. The CDR3 region is CASSQDWGGAKYF. CDR3 DNA: TGCGCCAGCAGCCAAGATTGGGGGGGAGCAAAGTACTTC.

This clonotype was recorded a few times. DNA of the CDR3: TGTGCCACCAGTGCGAACGAGGGAACGCAGTACTTC. It specifies CATSANEGTQYF. The V gene is TRBV24-1, the J gene TRBJ2-7; TRBD2 is a possible D gene (5 bases). Germline CDR1 KGHDR, CDR2 SFDVKD. Trimming stripped 5 bases from V and 9 bases from J, with 13 bases between. The CDR3 is 12 amino acids.

The gene calls are TRBV15 and TRBJ2-5; D remains ambiguous. This CDR3 is 13 amino acids long. V was cut by 2 bases and J by 5 bases, with 9 bases left in between. CDR1 is LNHNV, CDR2 YYDKDF, per germline (reference sequence). CDR3 sequence reads: CATSRQFQETQYF. The CDR3 DNA reads TGTGCCACCAGCAGACAGTTTCAGGAGACCCAGTACTTC.

The chain is built from TRBV12-3 or TRBV12-4 and TRBJ1-6; D remains unclear. Trimming cost V 3 bases and J 4 bases, with 13 bases left between them. This CDR3 region has 16 residues. This CDR3 reads CASSFARPGYNSPLHF. The CDR3 DNA sequence: TGTGCCAGCAGTTTTGCGCGGCCGGGATATAATTCACCCCTCCACTTT.

The V gene is TRBV6-1, the J gene TRBJ1-5; D call uncertain. The CDR3 has 16 residues. V was clipped by 1 base and J by 5 bases, with 15 bases between them. CDR1 and CDR2 (germline): MNHNS, SASEGT. The DNA for the CDR3 is TGTGCCAGCAGTGAAGGCGTGCGAAGCCCTCATCAGCCCCAGCATTTT. Its protein is CASSEGVRSPHQPQHF.

This clonotype has just a few counts. This chain joins TRBV7-9 and TRBJ1-2; TRBD1 matches at 9 bases. Trimming took 5 bases from V and 6 from J; bases not matched to a gene: 10. This CDR3 has 15 amino acids. The germline V gene has CDR1 SEHNR and CDR2 FQNEAQ (reference sequence). The CDR3: CASSLRDRVVDGYTF. The CDR3 DNA is TGTGCCAGCAGCCTACGGGACAGGGTGGTGGATGGCTACACCTTC.

This clonotype appeared a few times. This rearrangement joins TRBV20-1 to TRBJ2-7; 10 bases line up with TRBD2. Germline V gene lookup returns CDR1 DFQATT and CDR2 SNEGSKA (reference sequence). J was trimmed by 1 base and V by 0 bases; bases with no gene match: 9. There are 17 residues in the CDR3. The CDR3 loop reads CSARDLRLAGLSYEQYF. CDR3 nucleotides: TGCAGTGCTAGAGATCTCCGACTAGCGGGCCTATCCTACGAGCAGTACTTC.

This clonotype showed up just a few times. This chain connects TRBV5-4 to TRBJ2-1; 10 bases match TRBD1. The J segment lost 8 bases and the V segment lost 3 bases, leaving 8 bases of the junction unmatched. The CDR3 runs to 15 residues. Germline V gene sequence: CDR1 SGHNT, CDR2 YYREEE (reference sequence). CDR3 loop: CASSSSGQGLHEQFF. The CDR3 coding sequence is TGTGCCAGCAGCTCATCGGGACAGGGGCTTCATGAGCAGTTCTTC.

The rearrangement joins TRBV7-3 to TRBJ1-2, with 12 bases aligning to TRBD1. This CDR3 has 15 amino acids. Germline assignment: CDR1 SGHTA and CDR2 FQGTGA. The V and J ends lost 5 bases and 6 bases, in that order; junction bases with no gene match: 7. This chain's CDR3 is CASSDPGQGAHGYTF. In nucleotides, the CDR3 is TGTGCCAGCAGCGATCCGGGACAGGGGGCTCATGGCTACACCTTC.

This clonotype was detected only a few times. The gene calls are TRBV4-2 and TRBJ1-2; 8 nucleotides match TRBD1. Germline V gene lookup returns CDR1 LGHNA and CDR2 YNFKEQ. The CDR3 contains 14 residues. With V trimmed by 5 bases and J by 7 bases, 9 bases remained unmatched. The CDR3 spells CASSTLGGQAGYTF. As DNA, the CDR3 is TGTGCCAGCAGCACATTGGGGGGACAGGCTGGCTACACCTTC.

This clonotype showed up just a few times. At one end, the junction sequence differs from germline, possibly due to a read error. This chain joins TRBV11-2 and TRBJ2-1; D not certain. The CDR3 has 14 residues. Per germline, CDR1 SGHAT and CDR2 FQNNGV. The CDR3 protein is CASSLDRQYNEQFF. In DNA form, the CDR3 reads TGTGCCAGCAGCCTAGACCGACAATACAATGAGCAGTTCTTC.

V usage is TRBV20-1 and J usage is TRBJ1-5; no reliable D call. The CDR3 sequence is 12 residues long. CDR1 is DFQATT, CDR2 SNEGSKA, per germline (reference sequence). V lost 5 bases and J 0 bases, leaving 5 bases between the germline ends. The CDR3 loop is CSARDSNQPQHF. CDR3 nucleotide sequence: TGCAGTGCTCGTGATAGCAATCAGCCCCAGCATTTT.

The chain links TRBV4-3 to TRBJ2-6; possibly TRBD2 for D (5 bases). The CDR3 extends over 17 amino acids. Germline CDR1 LGHNA, CDR2 YSLEER. Trimming stripped 4 bases from V and 0 bases from J, with 13 bases between. The DNA for the CDR3 is TGCGCCAGCAGCCGGCGGGCGGAGAGCTCTGGGGCCAACGTCCTGACTTTC. It yields the protein CASSRRAESSGANVLTF.